This record looks at one T cell receptor beta chain sequence and its context. Its antigen is still unknown. The data are from a study of T cell repertoires in cytomegalovirus infection. As for the study in general: The authors used CMV epitopes that were HLA-C-restricted (recently identified) and HLA-B-restricted (well studied). Study-wide results and limits: Cumulative public TCR beta family frequency identified CMV carriers with the relevant HLA.

The germline V gene encodes CDR1 MNHGY and CDR2 SAAAGT. CDR3 length: 15 residues. The junction had 4 bases not matched to a gene; V was cut back by 2 bases and J by 3 bases. TCRdb reprocessed the reads via MiXCR and lists one record per CDR3 protein. Of 900,000 to 950,000 distinct CDR3 sequences listed, around 32% are singletons. The sequenced sample was cultured CD8+ T cells from PBMCs, obtained from culture after CMV antigen stimulation. The chain is built from TRBV6-8 and TRBJ2-1; TRBD2 matches at 7 bases. The source is a human donor in good health (CMV status not recorded). Some clones in this sample may be carry-over from other donors' samples. CDR3 loop: CASSYPGGFYNEQFF. CDR3 DNA: TGTGCCAGCAGTTACCCGGGGGGATTCTACAATGAGCAGTTCTTC.